The 3 T cell receptor beta chains listed next were all sequenced from one sample in a study of memory B cells and T cells in multiple sclerosis. The protocol was immunoSEQ multiplex PCR, while the TCRdb copy is restricted to in-frame clones and leaves out a portion. Altogether 15,000 or so clones are present, about 70% being singletons, with the ten largest covering under 2.5%. Material for sequencing was memory (CD45RO+) CD4+ T cells from blood. All receptors come from a human donor with multiple sclerosis.

The sample holds a few counts of this clone. The chain links TRBV5-1 to TRBJ1-4; perhaps TRBD1 as D (6 bases). Trimming removed 0 bases from V and 5 bases from J, with 14 bases in between. Germline values: CDR1 SGHRS, CDR2 YFSETQ. The CDR3 extends over 16 amino acids. The CDR3, as DNA: TGCGCCAGCAGCTTGGGGGGTAGGGGACAAAATGAAAAACTGTTTTTT. It encodes CASSLGGRGQNEKLFF.

The chain couples TRBV6-4 to TRBJ2-1, with D possibly TRBD1 on 7 matching bases. Looked up from germline, CDR1 is MRHNA and CDR2 is SNTAGT. The CDR3 spans 14 residues. The V end lost 6 bases, the J end lost 8 bases, and 17 bases lay between the germline ends. The CDR3 nucleotides read TGTGCCAGCAGGCGGGGACAGCCTGGAGATGAGCAGTTCTTC. Translation gives CASRRGQPGDEQFF.

The gene calls are TRBV5-1 and TRBJ1-4; 8 bases are shared with TRBD1. The CDR3 consists of 14 residues. The germline V gene encodes CDR1 SGHRS and CDR2 YFSETQ. The junction had 1 base not matched to a gene; V was cut back by 3 bases and J by 3 bases. This CDR3 reads CASSSGGANEKLFF. Written as DNA, the CDR3 is TGCGCCAGCAGCTCAGGGGGCGCTAATGAAAAACTGTTTTTT.